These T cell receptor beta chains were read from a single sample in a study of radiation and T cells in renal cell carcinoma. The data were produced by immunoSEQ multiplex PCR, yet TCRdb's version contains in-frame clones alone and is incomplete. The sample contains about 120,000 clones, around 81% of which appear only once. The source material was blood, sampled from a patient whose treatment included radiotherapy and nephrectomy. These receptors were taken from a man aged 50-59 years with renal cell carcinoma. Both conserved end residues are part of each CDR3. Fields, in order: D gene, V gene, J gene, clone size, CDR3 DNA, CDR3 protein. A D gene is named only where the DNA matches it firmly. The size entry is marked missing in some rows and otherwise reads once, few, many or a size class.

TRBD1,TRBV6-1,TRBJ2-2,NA,TGTGCCAGTGGGACAGGGGTTATCGGGGAGCTGTTTTTT,CASGTGVIGELFF
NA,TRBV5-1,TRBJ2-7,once,TGCGCCAGCAGCTTGGACGAGAGAGGGGTCCTCGAGCAGTACTTC,CASSLDERGVLEQYF
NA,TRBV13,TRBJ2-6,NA,TGTGCCAGCAGCCGGGGAGACTCTGGGGCCAACGTCCTGACTTTC,CASSRGDSGANVLTF
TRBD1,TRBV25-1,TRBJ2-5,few,TGTGCCAGGGGACAGTCGTTTGAGACCCAGTACTTC,CARGQSFETQYF
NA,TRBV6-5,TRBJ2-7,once,TGTGCCAGCAGTAGCGGGCTCCCCTACGAGCAGTACTTC,CASSSGLPYEQYF
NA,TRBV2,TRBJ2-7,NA,TGTGCCAGCAGTGGAGGGCCCAACTACGAGCAGTACTTC,CASSGGPNYEQYF
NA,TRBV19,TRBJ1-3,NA,TGTGCCAGTCGTCCAGGGGACTCTGGAAACACCATATATTTT,CASRPGDSGNTIYF
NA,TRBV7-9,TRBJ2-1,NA,TGTGCCAGCAGCTTAGATAACTACAATGAGCAGTTCTTC,CASSLDNYNEQFF
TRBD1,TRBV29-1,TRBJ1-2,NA,TGCAGCGGGGGGACAGCACCAGACTATGGCTACACCTTC,CSGGTAPDYGYTF
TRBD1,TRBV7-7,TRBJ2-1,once,TGTGCTAGCAGCCTGGACAGGGGTAATGAGCAGTTCTTC,CASSLDRGNEQFF
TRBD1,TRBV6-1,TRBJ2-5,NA,TGTGCCAGCAGTGAAGAGGTTCTTGGTAGGGACAGGGATCAAGAGACCCAGTACTTC,CASSEEVLGRDRDQETQYF
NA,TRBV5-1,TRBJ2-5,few,TGCGCCAGCAGCTTGGTAGAGACCCAGTACTTC,CASSLVETQYF